Following are 27 T cell receptor beta chains from one sample sequenced in a study of cytomegalovirus exposure and HLA in healthy donors. PCR amplification relied on 60 Vbeta primers (plus 13 Jbeta primers). Produced via immunoSEQ multiplex PCR; TCRdb's table is partial and in-frame only. The sample consists of some 140,000 clones, approximately 80% of them appearing once. Source material: PBMCs. These receptors originate from a woman aged 50 to 60 in good health and CMV-seropositive.

The chain uses TRBV28 and TRBJ2-1; 16 bases line up with TRBD2. V was clipped by 5 bases and J by 2 bases; unmatched bases: 12. The CDR3 totals 20 residues. Germline loops: CDR1 MDHEN, CDR2 SYDVKM. The CDR3 reads CASSLPGLAGGPGTYNEQFF. DNA for the CDR3: TGTGCCAGCAGTCTCCCGGGACTAGCGGGGGGGCCGGGCACCTACAATGAGCAGTTCTTC.

The chain combines TRBV4-2 with TRBJ1-3; perhaps TRBD1 as D (5 bases). CDR1 is LGHNA, CDR2 YNFKEQ, per germline. The CDR3 has 12 amino acids. V lost 1 base, J lost 8 bases, and 6 bases lay in between. The CDR3 region is CASSQGGDTIYF. The CDR3 nucleotides are TGTGCCAGCAGCCAAGGGGGGGACACCATATATTTT.

The V call is TRBV11-2, the J call TRBJ2-5; 12 nucleotides match TRBD2. CDR3 length equals 18 residues. Losses at the gene ends were 3 bases for V and 3 bases for J; bases not matched to a gene: 11. Germline assignment: CDR1 SGHAT and CDR2 FQNNGV. The DNA for the CDR3 is TGTGCCAGCAGCTTGGGACTAGCGGGCGGCCGGGGAGAAGAGACCCAGTACTTC. Translating it yields CASSLGLAGGRGEETQYF.

The rearrangement links TRBV19 to TRBJ1-5; TRBD1 is a possible D gene (5 bases). This CDR3 contains 13 residues. From germline, CDR1 is LNHDA and CDR2 SQIVND (reference sequence). V lost 8 bases and J 0 bases, leaving 8 bases between the germline ends. The CDR3 loop is CASSQVSNQPQHF. DNA for the CDR3: TGTGCCAGTTCACAGGTTAGCAATCAGCCCCAGCATTTT.

The chain uses TRBV5-1 and TRBJ1-4, with D unresolved. This CDR3 contains 13 residues. Looked up from germline, CDR1 is SGHRS and CDR2 is YFSETQ. V was shortened by 4 bases and J by 6 bases, with 10 bases between the two germline ends. DNA of the CDR3: TGCGCCAGCAGCGAAGCCGCGGATGAAAAACTGTTTTTT. As protein: CASSEAADEKLFF.

The chain carries TRBV21-1 and TRBJ1-2; TRBD1, the table's D call, lacks a check against the DNA. TRBV21-1 is listed as a pseudogene. This CDR3 comprises 16 residues. The CDR3 sequence is CASSKGGSGTDYGYTF. The CDR3, as DNA: TGTGCCAGCAGCAAAGGGGGATCCGGGACAGACTATGGCTACACCTTC.

The chain carries TRBV30 and TRBJ2-5, with 9 bases that match TRBD2. V gave up 1 base and J gave up 4 bases; unmatched junction bases: 4. The CDR3 totals 14 residues. CDR1 is GTSNPN and CDR2 is SVGIG in the germline V gene (reference sequence). The CDR3 reads CAWSGTSAGETQYF. The CDR3 DNA is TGTGCCTGGAGTGGGACTAGCGCAGGAGAGACCCAGTACTTC.

V usage is TRBV4-1 and J usage is TRBJ2-5, with 8 bases lining up with TRBD2. CDR3 length: 15 residues. J gave up 5 bases and V 5 bases, and 10 bases lay outside the gene matches. Germline assignment: CDR1 MGHRA and CDR2 YSYEKL. The CDR3 is CASSVPGGATETQYF. The CDR3 region has the DNA TGCGCCAGCAGCGTACCCGGGGGGGCCACGGAGACCCAGTACTTC.

The chain has TRBV5-4 and TRBJ2-3; D remains ambiguous. Trimming removed 0 bases at V and 0 bases at J, with 8 bases between. The length of the CDR3 is 15 residues. Germline CDR1 is SGHNT and CDR2 is YYREEE (reference sequence). The CDR3 is CASSLDAASTDTQYF. Written as DNA, the CDR3 is TGTGCCAGCAGCTTGGATGCTGCGAGCACAGATACGCAGTATTTT. Based on the CDR3 plus reference TRBV5-4 and TRBJ2-3, the full variable domain is ETGVTQSPTHLIKTRGQQVTLRCSSQSGHNTVSWYQQALGQGPQFIFQYYREEENGRGNFPPRFSGLQFPNYSSELNVNALELDDSALYLCASSLDAASTDTQYFGPGTRLTVL.

This clone was counted only a few times. The chain employs TRBV18 and TRBJ1-2; a weak D match, TRBD1 (6 bases). V was clipped by 3 bases and J by 6 bases, with 11 bases between them. CDR1 is KGHSH, CDR2 LQKENI, per germline. The CDR3 covers 13 residues. CDR3 in DNA: TGTGCCAGCTCACCTCAGGGGCGGCATGGCTACACCTTC. Translated: CASSPQGRHGYTF.

V and J are TRBV11-2 and TRBJ2-1; 11 bases match TRBD2. The junction had 5 bases not matched to a gene; V was cut back by 0 bases and J by 7 bases. The germline CDR1 and CDR2 sequences are SGHAT and FQNNGV. The CDR3 consists of 16 residues. For the CDR3, the DNA is TGTGCCAGCAGCTTAGATCGGGTAGCGGGGGGGAATGAGCAGTTCTTC. It encodes CASSLDRVAGGNEQFF.

The rearrangement uses TRBV28 and TRBJ2-1, with D perhaps matching TRBD2 (6 bases). CDR1 and CDR2 from the germline V gene are MDHEN and SYDVKM. Trimming stripped 5 bases from V and 5 bases from J, with 19 bases between. The CDR3 contains 16 residues. The CDR3 DNA reads as TGTGCCAGCAGTCGGGTCCCGGGACTCGATCACAATGAGCAGTTCTTC. Its protein is CASSRVPGLDHNEQFF.

This chain joins TRBV6-5 and TRBJ1-5; D may be TRBD1 (5 bases). In germline, CDR1 is MNHEY, CDR2 SVGAGI. The V end lost 2 bases, the J end lost 6 bases, and 8 bases lay between the germline ends. The CDR3 contains 13 residues. CDR3 sequence: CASSYTRVQPQHF. DNA of the CDR3: TGTGCCAGCAGTTACACCAGGGTTCAGCCCCAGCATTTT.

The chain employs TRBV7-2 and TRBJ1-3; D gene unclear. The V end was cut by 5 bases, the J end by 0 bases, with 11 bases between. Germline values: CDR1 SGHTA, CDR2 FQGNSA. The CDR3 length is 15 residues. The CDR3 region is CASSTDGNSGNTIYF. CDR3 sequence (DNA): TGTGCCAGCAGCACCGACGGGAACTCTGGAAACACCATATATTTT.

This chain links TRBV7-9 with TRBJ2-2; 9 bases agree with TRBD1. The CDR3 spans 16 residues. V lost 5 bases, J lost 5 bases, and 9 bases stayed unmatched. Germline values: CDR1 SEHNR, CDR2 FQNEAQ (reference sequence). Written as DNA, the CDR3 is TGTGCCAGCAGCCAAAACCCCGGGACAGGGACCGGGGAGCTGTTTTTT. Its translation is CASSQNPGTGTGELFF.

This clone was found a few times. CDR3: CASSSTHTDTQYF. The CDR3 nucleotides read TGTGCCAGCAGCTCGACTCACACAGATACGCAGTATTTT. The V and J genes are TRBV5-4 and TRBJ2-3, with D unclear. Per germline, CDR1 SGHNT and CDR2 YYREEE (reference sequence). The V end lost 3 bases, the J end lost 2 bases, and 7 bases lay between the germline ends. The CDR3 length is 13 residues.

The chain couples TRBV28 to TRBJ1-5, with 9 bases aligning to TRBD1. This CDR3 contains 15 residues. Germline CDR1 is MDHEN and CDR2 is SYDVKM. V gave up 7 bases and J gave up 5 bases; unmatched junction bases: 9. The CDR3 protein is CASTPSGQGHQPQHF. The CDR3 bases are TGTGCCAGCACCCCCTCGGGACAGGGTCATCAGCCCCAGCATTTT.

This chain connects TRBV19 to TRBJ1-3; unclear D gene. The CDR3 has 13 amino acids. V lost 10 bases to trimming and J lost 0 bases, with 10 bases between them. Germline V gives CDR1 LNHDA, CDR2 SQIVND (reference sequence). The CDR3 region has the DNA TGTGCCACCCGACTCACCTCTGGAAACACCATATATTTT. Its translation: CATRLTSGNTIYF.

This sequence joins TRBV9 and TRBJ2-7; 8 bases align to TRBD1. Germline CDR1 is SGDLS and CDR2 is YYNGEE. The V segment lost 3 bases and the J segment 6 bases; nucleotides outside the gene matches: 11. The CDR3 covers 15 residues. The CDR3 DNA sequence: TGTGCCAGCAGCGATCGGACAGGGTTTACGGGCGAGCAGTACTTC. It translates to CASSDRTGFTGEQYF.

This chain joins TRBV27 and TRBJ1-5; a possible D gene is TRBD1 (6 bases). Germline CDR1 is MNHEY and CDR2 is SMNVEV (reference sequence). The CDR3 length is 12 residues. The V end was cut by 11 bases, the J end by 6 bases, with 14 bases between. CDR3: CACHRAGQPQHF. The CDR3 DNA sequence: TGTGCCTGTCACAGGGCGGGTCAGCCCCAGCATTTT.

The gene calls are TRBV4-2 and TRBJ1-1; tentatively, D is TRBD1 (5 bases). The CDR3 has 14 residues. In germline, CDR1 is LGHNA, CDR2 YNFKEQ. The V and J ends lost 2 bases and 5 bases respectively, with 12 bases between them. CDR3 coding DNA: TGTGCCAGCAGCCAAAAAAGGGGTAATACTGAAGCTTTCTTT. Its protein is CASSQKRGNTEAFF.

The chain carries TRBV11-2 and TRBJ2-5; D might be TRBD2 (6 bases). CDR1 is SGHAT, CDR2 FQNNGV, per germline. The ends were cut back, 8 bases at V and 3 bases at J, with 16 bases in the middle. This CDR3 has 14 residues. This CDR3 reads CASLPQGGKETQYF. The DNA of the CDR3 is TGTGCCAGCCTCCCGCAGGGAGGTAAAGAGACCCAGTACTTC.

The chain combines TRBV30 with TRBJ1-5; unclear D gene. The CDR3 runs to 16 residues. Trimming stripped 2 bases from V and 7 bases from J, with 21 bases between. Per germline, CDR1 GTSNPN and CDR2 SVGIG (reference sequence). As DNA, the CDR3 is TGTGCCTGGAGTTATGATCGTCCCCGGGCGGGCCAGCCCCAGCATTTT. As protein: CAWSYDRPRAGQPQHF.

This chain uses TRBV7-9 with TRBJ1-1, with no clear D. The V end was cut by 5 bases, the J end by 7 bases, with 14 bases between. Looked up from germline, CDR1 is SEHNR and CDR2 is FQNEAQ (reference sequence). This CDR3 is built from 13 residues. Written as DNA, the CDR3 is TGTGCCAGCAGCCTCTCGGGTTTTTATGAAGCTTTCTTT. Translated: CASSLSGFYEAFF.

The rearrangement links TRBV4-1 to TRBJ2-3, with a tentative D call TRBD2 (5 bases). Trimming shortened V by 3 bases and J by 1 base, and 11 bases separated the two germline ends. Germline CDR1 and CDR2: MGHRA and YSYEKL. The CDR3 totals 15 residues. In DNA form, the CDR3 reads TGCGCCAGCAGCCAGGTAGCGTTCGGCACAGATACGCAGTATTTT. Translating it yields CASSQVAFGTDTQYF.

V and J are TRBV14 and TRBJ2-1; 11 bases map to TRBD2. Germline lookup yields CDR1 SGHDN and CDR2 FVKESK. The V gene end was trimmed by 1 base and the J gene end by 7 bases; junction bases not matched to a gene: 9. The CDR3 sequence is 17 residues long. CDR3 DNA: TGTGCCAGCAGCCAAGCTGAAGGCCTAGCGGGGGGAAATGAGCAGTTCTTC. It specifies CASSQAEGLAGGNEQFF.

The CDR3 protein is CASSDTGGGGNTIYF. CDR3 coding DNA: TGTGCCAGCTCAGACACAGGGGGAGGAGGAAACACCATATATTTT. The chain has TRBV18 and TRBJ1-3, with 8 bases lining up with TRBD1. With V trimmed by 5 bases and J by 4 bases, 7 bases remained unmatched. The germline CDR1 and CDR2 sequences are KGHSH and LQKENI. CDR3 length: 15 amino acids.